This TCR beta chain derives from a study of blood T cells in healthy people across ages. Study observations and caveats: Age advanced and TCR beta diversity per million T cells fell, roughly linearly.

To note about this clonotype: Its antigen is undetermined.

With each sample, at least 5 micrograms of total RNA were extracted. CDR1 LGHDT and CDR2 YNNKEL come from the germline V gene (reference sequence). This CDR3 is built from 14 residues. V was pared by 1 base and J by 2 bases, with 8 bases between. For the second PCR, which ran for roughly 7 to 11 cycles, a sample-barcoded 5' primer and a J-beta primer mix were used. In TCRdb, the 5' RACE reads were re-called with MiXCR into one record per CDR3 protein. The data show approximately 1,000,000 distinct CDR3 sequences, roughly two fifths seen once. This chain connects TRBV3-1 to TRBJ1-2; D is ambiguous. Material: blood. The sequence derives from a man between 18 and 35 years old in good health. In DNA form, the CDR3 reads TGTGCCAGCAGCCAAGGAGGCGTAAACTATGGCTACACCTTC. Its translation: CASSQGGVNYGYTF.